This is a list of T cell receptor beta chains from one sample in a study of spatial heterogeneity in lung cancer. TCRdb re-called the 5' RACE reads through MiXCR, storing one row per CDR3 protein. The repertoire holds over 10,000 distinct CDR3 sequences, over 3% seen once, with under 10% in the top ten. The sequences come from lung tumor tissue, collected at surgery. All receptors derive from a male donor with early-stage non-small cell lung cancer. Each CDR3 is given with its conserved first and last residue.

TRBJ1-1 | TRBV6-1 | CASSFRDTNTEAFF
TRBJ2-7 | TRBV20-1 | CSARAADGQSLSYEQYF
TRBJ1-2 | TRBV20-1 | CSARSPRHLGNYGYTF
TRBJ2-5 | TRBV12-3/TRBV12-4 | CASSLGGPGRQETQYF
TRBJ2-5 | TRBV4-2 | CASSQTTSGRRRETQYF
TRBJ2-2 | TRBV19 | CASSIGGGIDTGELFF
TRBJ2-7 | TRBV20-1 | CSAITTSGKQYF
TRBJ2-5 | TRBV7-9 | CASSLGTSGETQYF
TRBJ1-1 | TRBV5-1 | CASADRGGGTEAFF
TRBJ1-1 | TRBV2 | CASSEAFGTEAFF
TRBJ1-2 | TRBV20-1 | CSARVGTRNYGYTF
TRBJ1-2 | TRBV20-1 | CSARDSTTGNYGYTF
TRBJ2-5 | TRBV14 | CASSQSQPQETQYF
TRBJ2-5 | TRBV5-1 | CASRQRGQGAVETQYF
TRBJ2-7 | TRBV7-9 | CASSIRAKDKEENSSYEQYF
TRBJ1-4 | TRBV6-5 | CASRDAGWDEKLFF
TRBJ1-5 | TRBV20-1 | CSARDGGGLGNQPQHF
TRBJ1-6 | TRBV2 | CASSEALTGGINNSPLHF
TRBJ1-1 | TRBV5-1 | CASSNVNTEAFF
TRBJ2-1 | TRBV2 | CASSRTGDSSDEQFF
TRBJ2-5 | TRBV7-6 | CASSSLSQETQYF
TRBJ1-6 | TRBV20-1 | CSARDKGARGNSPLHF
TRBJ1-1 | TRBV7-2 | CASSLARNTEAFF
TRBJ2-7 | TRBV30 | CAWSPTGYEQYF
TRBJ1-2 | TRBV10-3 | CAISADEAFSGGYTF
TRBJ1-5 | TRBV4-1 | CASSQDLVSSGGNQPQHF
TRBJ1-3 | TRBV3-1 | CASSQSTLLARVSGNTIYF
TRBJ1-1 | TRBV15 | CATSEGRNTEAFF
TRBJ1-5 | TRBV20-1 | CSARAGSDNQPQHF